The rows below give T cell receptor beta chains drawn from one sample of a study of graft-versus-host responses after intestinal transplantation. Clones were read by immunoSEQ multiplex PCR, and TCRdb kept only the in-frame ones, dropping some. The sample yields 15,000 to 20,000 clones, roughly a third seen once. The sequencing used alloreactive CD4+ T cells from a mixed lymphocyte reaction culture, collected before transplantation. The receptors were gathered from a human patient who was an organ donor for intestinal transplantation. Both conserved end residues are part of each CDR3.

TRBJ2-1 TRBV2 CASTAGGYNEQFF
TRBJ2-7 TRBV7-9 CASSLEGTSYEQYF
TRBJ1-2 TRBV6-5 CASSYGWGYGYTF
TRBJ2-7 TRBV9 CASSVATGSYEQYF
TRBJ1-2 TRBV28 CASSLGQENYGYTF
TRBJ2-2 TRBV2 CASKSAGGLTGELFF
TRBJ2-3 TRBV5-1 CASRLTGGPDTQYF
TRBJ1-2 TRBV29-1 CSVSPGMNYGYTF
TRBJ2-1 TRBV4-1 CASSQDAGGPYGEQFF
TRBJ2-7 TRBV7-8 CASSLVAGGATSYEQYF
TRBJ2-7 TRBV30 CAWSLGGSPYEQYF
TRBJ1-3 TRBV28 CASSLGGFGNTIYF
TRBJ1-2 TRBV19 CASSTTGTGRNYGYTF
TRBJ2-1 TRBV4-3 CASSQDSISGSPSNEQFF
TRBJ2-7 TRBV28 CASSIPGQGNYEQYF
TRBJ2-1 TRBV7-2 CASSLRQALNEQFF
TRBJ1-5 TRBV9 CASSVGAGRDQPQHF
TRBJ2-1 TRBV7-2 CASSLDGGAWYNEQFF
TRBJ1-1 TRBV10-3 CAISEGQDTEAFF
TRBJ2-2 TRBV10-3 CAIRVTGELFF
TRBJ1-1 TRBV18 CASSPGVSNTEAFF
TRBJ2-1 TRBV18 CASSPGEAYYNEQFF
TRBJ1-3 TRBV11-2 CASSFIGGTIYF
TRBJ1-5 TRBV30 CAWSVGQLNQPQHF
TRBJ2-1 TRBV15 CATSRDRGLFSYNEQFF
TRBJ2-5 TRBV6-1 CASSGLDGGTGGTQYF
TRBJ1-1 TRBV6-8 CASKPDDDRGEGEAFF
TRBJ2-3 TRBV29-1 CSAHSGDTQYF
TRBJ2-3 TRBV12-5 CASGLGGSTDTQYF
TRBJ2-3 TRBV30 CAWREGLAGTDTQYF
TRBJ2-1 TRBV4-3 CASSRYSPGTPYNEQFF
TRBJ2-2 TRBV10-1 CASSEPELAFTGELFF
TRBJ2-1 TRBV27 CASSLNGINEQFF
TRBJ2-1 TRBV11-3 CASSCVQVLSYNEQFF
TRBJ2-3 TRBV19 CASSIGQGANTQYF
TRBJ1-4 TRBV6-5 CASRAPGQLNEKLFF
TRBJ1-2 TRBV6-6 CASSYSGGRGYTF
TRBJ2-1 TRBV6-5 CASSYVGDNEQFF
TRBJ2-5 TRBV19 CASSIRGPGETQYF
TRBJ2-7 TRBV6-5 CASSAGGPPYEQYF
TRBJ2-2 TRBV30 CAWRVAGGTGELFF
TRBJ2-5 TRBV18 CASSPRTATQETQYF
TRBJ1-2 TRBV6-1 CASKPPTGGSDGYTF
TRBJ2-5 TRBV2 CASRTSVQETQYF
TRBJ2-1 TRBV7-2 CASSLRGQGAYNEQFF
TRBJ1-2 TRBV11-3 CASSFHNRGDGYTF
TRBJ2-5 TRBV11-2 CASRSRAAQETQYF
TRBJ1-5 TRBV7-9 CASSWGLGQPQHF